One and the same sample provided the 25 T cell receptor beta chains below, sequenced in a study of T cells after yellow fever vaccination. MiXCR was run by TCRdb on the 5' RACE reads, yielding one entry per CDR3 protein. The table shows 500,000 to 650,000 distinct CDR3 sequences, with about 12% occurring only once. This specimen consisted of PBMCs, obtained on the day of the yellow fever booster vaccination. Receptor source: a man in his thirties or forties who received the YFV17D yellow fever vaccine.

The CDR3 bases are TGTGCCAGCAGTGCAGGGGGTAAACAGCCCCAGCATTTT. Protein: CASSAGGKQPQHF. V and J are TRBV28 and TRBJ1-5, with TRBD1 identical over 7 bases. This CDR3 contains 13 residues. Germline-derived CDR1 and CDR2 are MDHEN and SYDVKM. Trimming at V came to 5 bases and at J to 7 bases, leaving 5 bases not matched to a gene.

This clonotype has just a few counts. CDR3 in amino acids: CASSSTSGSGTQYF. The CDR3 bases are TGTGCCAGCAGTTCGACTAGCGGGAGCGGGACCCAGTACTTC. This chain connects TRBV5-6 to TRBJ2-5, with 12 bases lining up with TRBD2. There are 14 residues in the CDR3. Germline values: CDR1 SGHDT, CDR2 YYEEEE. V shed 5 bases, J shed 7 bases, and the junction held 6 bases outside the gene matches.

The V call is TRBV5-5, the J call TRBJ2-7; possibly TRBD2 for D (6 bases). The germline V gene has CDR1 SGHKS and CDR2 YYEKEE (reference sequence). V lost 4 bases to trimming and J lost 3 bases, with 17 bases between them. The CDR3 covers 15 residues. Here the CDR3 reads CASSILAGGGYEQYF. CDR3 coding DNA: TGTGCCAGCAGCATACTTGCCGGGGGAGGCTACGAGCAGTACTTC.

This clonotype was detected only a few times. The chain couples TRBV10-3 to TRBJ1-1; D gene unclear. In germline, CDR1 is ENHRY, CDR2 SYGVKD. The CDR3 is made up of 13 amino acids. V shed 6 bases and J shed 2 bases, with 10 bases lying between them. The CDR3 is CAISRTPNTEAFF. CDR3 in DNA: TGTGCCATCAGCCGGACGCCCAACACTGAAGCTTTCTTT.

As concerns this clonotype: One junction end disagrees with the germline gene, perhaps due to a read error. CDR3 amino acids: CASSLARSLLGGSSFF. DNA of the CDR3: TGTGCCAGCAGCTTAGCGCGGTCCCTCCTTGGAGGGAGCAGTTTCTTC. This sequence joins TRBV7-2 and TRBJ2-7; a weak D match, TRBD2 (6 bases). The V gene's germline CDR1 is SGHTA and CDR2 FQGNSA. CDR3 size: 16 residues.

The chain joins TRBV6-5 to TRBJ2-7; possibly TRBD2 for D (5 bases). V was clipped by 4 bases and J by 0 bases, with 13 bases between them. The CDR3 length is 15 residues. Germline CDR1 reads MNHEY; CDR2 reads SVGAGI. The CDR3 DNA follows: TGTGCCAGCAGTTTCGGGGTGGGGAGCTCCTACGAGCAGTACTTC. Its translation: CASSFGVGSSYEQYF.

This clonotype was counted a few times. The V gene is TRBV29-1, the J gene TRBJ2-1, with TRBD2 matching 12 bases. CDR3 size: 13 residues. The V gene's germline CDR1 is SQVTM and CDR2 ANQGSEA. With V trimmed by 6 bases and J by 9 bases, 6 bases remained unmatched. In DNA, the CDR3 is TGCAGCGTCAGGACTAGCGGGACGGGTGAGCAGTTCTTC. It yields the protein CSVRTSGTGEQFF.

This chain connects TRBV4-3 to TRBJ2-7, with TRBD2 matching over 14 bases. This CDR3 comprises 17 residues. V shed 0 bases and J 8 bases; nucleotides not matched to a gene: 9. Germline values: CDR1 LGHNA, CDR2 YSLEER. The CDR3 reads CASSQDPQGLAGAKQYF. For the CDR3, the DNA is TGCGCCAGCAGCCAAGATCCCCAGGGACTAGCGGGAGCAAAGCAGTACTTC.

The CDR3 loop is CASSSRTSGNTIYF. CDR3 DNA sequence: TGTGCCAGCAGCTCCAGAACTTCTGGAAACACCATATATTTT. The rearrangement joins TRBV7-9 to TRBJ1-3; D unclear. The V end was cut by 4 bases, the J end by 1 base, with 8 bases between. This CDR3 has 14 amino acids. Looked up from germline, CDR1 is SEHNR and CDR2 is FQNEAQ (reference sequence).

This clonotype was seen a handful of times. CDR3: CASSMAGLNTEAFF. The DNA of the CDR3 is TGTGCCAGTAGTATGGCGGGTTTGAACACTGAAGCTTTCTTT. V usage is TRBV19 and J usage is TRBJ1-1; no clear D gene. The V gene's germline CDR1 is LNHDA and CDR2 SQIVND (reference sequence). CDR3 size: 14 residues. Trimming removed 3 bases from V and 0 bases from J, with 8 bases in between.

This clonotype was observed a few times. V gene TRBV5-1 combines with J gene TRBJ2-2, with D tentatively TRBD1 or TRBD2 (6 bases each). V dropped 5 bases and J dropped 2 bases, with 10 bases sitting between them. The germline CDR1 and CDR2 sequences are SGHRS and YFSETQ. This CDR3 spans 14 amino acids. The CDR3 nucleotides read TGCGCCAGCAGGAAGGGGGGCAACACCGGGGAGCTGTTTTTT. Translated: CASRKGGNTGELFF.

The rearrangement links TRBV5-1 to TRBJ2-2, with a weak D call TRBD1 (5 bases). Per germline, CDR1 SGHRS and CDR2 YFSETQ. V shed 10 bases and J shed 0 bases, with 13 bases lying between them. This CDR3 has 14 residues. The CDR3 loop reads CASQGRTNTGELFF. The DNA of the CDR3 is TGCGCCTCCCAGGGCCGTACGAACACCGGGGAGCTGTTTTTT.

The J gene is TRBJ2-5, the V gene TRBV24-1; the match to TRBD1 covers 7 bases. The CDR3 is 15 amino acids. The ends lost 4 bases at V and 2 bases at J; junction bases unmatched: 6. In germline, CDR1 is KGHDR, CDR2 SFDVKD. Here the CDR3 DNA reads TGTGCCACCAGTGACCCGGGACAGCCTCAAGAGACCCAGTACTTC. It translates to CATSDPGQPQETQYF.

This chain links TRBV5-1 with TRBJ2-2; D ambiguous. Trimming cost V 0 bases and J 0 bases, with 9 bases left between them. Looked up from germline, CDR1 is SGHRS and CDR2 is YFSETQ. The CDR3 is 16 residues long. The CDR3 spells CASSLVNPANTGELFF. The CDR3 nucleotides are TGCGCCAGCAGCTTGGTGAACCCCGCGAACACCGGGGAGCTGTTTTTT.

This clonotype was picked up a small number of times. The J gene is TRBJ1-2, the V gene TRBV30; no firm D call. Trimming stripped 1 base from V and 4 bases from J, with 10 bases between. The CDR3 covers 13 residues. The germline gives CDR1 GTSNPN, CDR2 SVGIG (reference sequence). The DNA of the CDR3 is TGTGCCTGGAGTGGAGGGCCGCTCTATGGCTACACCTTC. This gives the protein CAWSGGPLYGYTF.

This clonotype was counted only a few times. The chain is built from TRBV20-1 and TRBJ2-7; 12 bases align to TRBD2. V lost 1 base to trimming and J lost 0 bases; unmatched junction nucleotides: 13. The germline gives CDR1 DFQATT, CDR2 SNEGSKA (reference sequence). The CDR3 consists of 19 residues. This CDR3 reads CSARGRTGTSGYSSYEQYF. DNA for the CDR3: TGCAGTGCTAGAGGCCGGACCGGGACTAGCGGGTACTCCTCCTACGAGCAGTACTTC.

This clonotype has just a few counts. The chain recombines TRBV9 with TRBJ2-3; D is ambiguous. Trimming left V 0 bases short and J 4 bases short, with 9 bases between. This CDR3 comprises 14 residues. Germline assignment: CDR1 SGDLS and CDR2 YYNGEE. The DNA for the CDR3 is TGTGCCAGCAGCGTAGGATTACTGGCAGATACGCAGTATTTT. Encoded protein: CASSVGLLADTQYF.

The chain carries TRBV15 and TRBJ2-1; TRBD2 is a possible D gene (5 bases). Trimming left V 5 bases short and J 1 base short, with 15 bases between. The CDR3 spans 16 residues. CDR1 is LNHNV and CDR2 is YYDKDF in the germline V gene (reference sequence). In DNA form, the CDR3 reads TGTGCCACCAGCCGGACTCTTACTGGTTCCTACAATGAGCAGTTCTTC. Translation gives CATSRTLTGSYNEQFF.

The CDR3 DNA reads TGCAGCGTTGCAGCGGGAGAGATCTACGAGCAGTACTTC. Protein sequence: CSVAAGEIYEQYF. The chain couples TRBV29-1 to TRBJ2-7; 8 bases align to TRBD2. The CDR3 contains 13 residues. Per germline, CDR1 SQVTM and CDR2 ANQGSEA. J gave up 3 bases and V 4 bases, and 5 bases lay outside the gene matches.

This clonotype was counted between two and nine times. The CDR3 spells CASSFGTSPTNEQFF. In DNA, the CDR3 is TGTGCCAGCAGCTTCGGGACCAGTCCCACCAATGAGCAGTTCTTC. The chain joins TRBV7-2 to TRBJ2-1, with D tentatively TRBD1 or TRBD2 (5 bases each). Trimming took off 3 bases at V and 6 bases at J, with 15 bases between the two ends. Per germline, CDR1 SGHTA and CDR2 FQGNSA. This CDR3 spans 15 amino acids.

This clonotype occurred a few times. V usage is TRBV7-3 and J usage is TRBJ2-2; TRBD1 aligns across 7 bases. V gave up 5 bases and J gave up 7 bases; unmatched junction bases: 4. From germline, CDR1 is SGHTA and CDR2 FQGTGA. There are 13 residues in the CDR3. The CDR3 protein is CASSKQGYGELFF. The CDR3 DNA reads as TGTGCCAGCAGCAAACAGGGGTACGGGGAGCTGTTTTTT.

This clonotype was seen many times. The chain links TRBV12-3 or TRBV12-4 to TRBJ2-1, with TRBD2 matching 14 bases. V shed 5 bases, J shed 15 bases, and the junction held 15 bases outside the gene matches. The CDR3 runs 16 residues. The CDR3 DNA reads TGTGCCAGCAGTCTGGGGGGGACTAGCGGGAGTCCCCGAGTGTTCTTC. Encoded protein: CASSLGGTSGSPRVFF.

The chain carries TRBV5-4 and TRBJ1-6; 9 nucleotides align to TRBD1. Germline V lookup: CDR1 SGHNT, CDR2 YYREEE (reference sequence). The CDR3 covers 16 residues. The ends lost 7 bases at V and 7 bases at J; junction bases unmatched: 12. The CDR3 region is CASRERTGDRNSPLHF. The DNA of the CDR3 is TGTGCCAGCCGAGAGAGGACAGGGGACAGGAATTCACCCCTCCACTTT.

Ten or more counts support this clonotype. V and J are TRBV20-1 and TRBJ2-2; no clear D. V lost 4 bases, J lost 3 bases, and 9 bases lay in between. Germline V gene data show CDR1 as DFQATT and CDR2 as SNEGSKA (reference sequence). The CDR3 extends over 13 amino acids. This CDR3 is CSAIEADTGELFF. CDR3 sequence (DNA): TGCAGTGCTATCGAGGCGGACACCGGGGAGCTGTTTTTT.

This clonotype has just a few counts. The chain has TRBV18 and TRBJ1-2; D call uncertain. The CDR3 has 13 amino acids. V lost 3 bases to trimming and J lost 4 bases, with 9 bases between them. Per germline, CDR1 KGHSH and CDR2 LQKENI. This CDR3 is CASSPQSSYGYTF. DNA of the CDR3: TGTGCCAGCTCACCGCAGTCCAGCTATGGCTACACCTTC.